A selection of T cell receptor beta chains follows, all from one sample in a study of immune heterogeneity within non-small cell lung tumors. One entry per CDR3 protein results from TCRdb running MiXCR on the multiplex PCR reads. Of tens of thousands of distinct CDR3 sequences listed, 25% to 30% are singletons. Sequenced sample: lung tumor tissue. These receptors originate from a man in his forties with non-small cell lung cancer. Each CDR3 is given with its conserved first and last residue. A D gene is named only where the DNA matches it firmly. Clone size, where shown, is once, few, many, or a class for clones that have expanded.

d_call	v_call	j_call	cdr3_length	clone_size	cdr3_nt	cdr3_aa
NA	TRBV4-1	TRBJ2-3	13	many	TGCGCCAGCAGCCAGGGGAGGACAGATACGCAGTATTTT	CASSQGRTDTQYF
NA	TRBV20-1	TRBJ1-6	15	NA	TGCAGTGCTAGGGAGGGTGGGTCATGGAATTCACCCCTCCACTTT	CSAREGGSWNSPLHF
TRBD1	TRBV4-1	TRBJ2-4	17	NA	TGCGCCAGCAGCCAAGAGACAGGGGTTTTCGGCAAAAACATTCAGTACTTC	CASSQETGVFGKNIQYF
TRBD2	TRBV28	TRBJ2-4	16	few	TGTGCCAGCAGTCCTACGCCGGGACTAGCGAGAAACATTCAGTACTTC	CASSPTPGLARNIQYF
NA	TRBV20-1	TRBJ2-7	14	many	TGCAGTGCAACCCCGCTTCCCATGGAGGGCGAGCAGTACTTC	CSATPLPMEGEQYF
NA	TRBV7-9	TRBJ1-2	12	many	TGTGCCAGCAGCTTAGATTACTATGGCTACACCTTC	CASSLDYYGYTF
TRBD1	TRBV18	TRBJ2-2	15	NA	TGTTCCAGCTCACCGGACAGGGGCGAAACCGGGGAGCTGTTTTTT	CSSSPDRGETGELFF
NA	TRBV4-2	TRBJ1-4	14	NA	TGTGCCAGCAGCCAAAACAGGGCGGACGAAAAACTGTTTTTT	CASSQNRADEKLFF
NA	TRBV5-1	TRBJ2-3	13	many	TGCGCCAGCAGTCGGGCCTCCCGGGATACGCAGTATTTT	CASSRASRDTQYF
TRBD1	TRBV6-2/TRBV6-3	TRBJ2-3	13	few	TGTGCCAGCAGAGGGACAGGGACAGATACGCAGTATTTT	CASRGTGTDTQYF
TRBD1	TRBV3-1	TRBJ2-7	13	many	TGTGCCAGCAGCAAGCCCGGCGAGGGGGCTCCGTACTTC	CASSKPGEGAPYF
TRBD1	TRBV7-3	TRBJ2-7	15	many	TGTGCCAGCAGCTTTTCCGGGACAGGGGGCTACGAGCAGTACTTC	CASSFSGTGGYEQYF
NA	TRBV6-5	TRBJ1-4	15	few	TGTGCCAGCAGTTACTCGTGGGGGGGGTACGAAAAACTGTTTTTT	CASSYSWGGYEKLFF
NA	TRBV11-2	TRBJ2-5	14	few	TGTGCCAGCAGCCCAATTGGCGGGAAAGAGACCCAGTACTTC	CASSPIGGKETQYF
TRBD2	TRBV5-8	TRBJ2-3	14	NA	TGTTCCAGCAGCTTCGCGGGAGGAAAAGATACGCAGTATTTT	CSSSFAGGKDTQYF
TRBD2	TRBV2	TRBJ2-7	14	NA	TGTGCCAGCAGTGTTCGAGCGGGGCCCTACGAGCAGTACTTC	CASSVRAGPYEQYF
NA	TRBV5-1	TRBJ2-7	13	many	TGCGCCAGCAGCTTGGGCAGCATGGGCCCGTCCGTCTTC	CASSLGSMGPSVF
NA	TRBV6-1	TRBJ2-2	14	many	TGTGCCAGCAGAAGGGACTGGAACACCGGGGAGCTGTTTTTT	CASRRDWNTGELFF
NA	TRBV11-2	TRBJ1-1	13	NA	TGTGCCAGCAGCTTAGGGACAACCACTGAAGCTTTCTTT	CASSLGTTTEAFF
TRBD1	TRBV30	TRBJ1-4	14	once	TGTGCCTGGGGGCCCGGGACAGAAAATGAAAAACTGTTTTTT	CAWGPGTENEKLFF
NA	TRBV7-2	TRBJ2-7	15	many	TGTGCCAGCAGCCTAAGACAGACGCCGACCTACGAGCAGTACTTC	CASSLRQTPTYEQYF
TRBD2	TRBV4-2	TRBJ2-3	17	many	TGTGCCAGCAGCCAAGGGCGAGCGGGGTTGGGCACAGATACGCAGTATTTT	CASSQGRAGLGTDTQYF
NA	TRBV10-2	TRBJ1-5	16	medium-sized	TGCGCCAGCAGTGAGTCGCCAGGGAATAGCAATCAGCCCCAGCATTTT	CASSESPGNSNQPQHF
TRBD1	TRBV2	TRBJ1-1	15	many	TGTGCCAGCAGCCTCGGACAGGGGAGGACCACTGAAGCTTTCTTT	CASSLGQGRTTEAFF
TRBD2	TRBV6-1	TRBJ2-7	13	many	TGTGCCAGCAGGTTAGCTATGGGAGGGGAGCAGTACTTC	CASRLAMGGEQYF
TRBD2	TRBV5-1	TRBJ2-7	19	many	TGCGCCAGCAGCTTGTCGTCGGGGGGGGTAGGAAGTTGGGGCTACGAGCAGTACTTC	CASSLSSGGVGSWGYEQYF
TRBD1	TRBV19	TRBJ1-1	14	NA	TGTGCCAGTACCCGAGGGGGCCTGAACACTGAAGCTTTCTTT	CASTRGGLNTEAFF
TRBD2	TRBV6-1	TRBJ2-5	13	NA	TGTGCCACCCGACAGTCCGGTGGAGCGGGAGTTTACTTC	CATRQSGGAGVYF
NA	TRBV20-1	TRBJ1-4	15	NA	TGCAGTGCTCCCAACCGTGAGGACAGTAATGAAAAACTGTTTTTT	CSAPNREDSNEKLFF
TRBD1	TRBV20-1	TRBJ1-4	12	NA	TGCAGTGCAACTGGGACAGATGAAAAACTGTTTTTT	CSATGTDEKLFF
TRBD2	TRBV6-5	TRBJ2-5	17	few	TGTGCCAGCAGTTACTCGATAAGCGGGAGGTTTAGGTTCGACCAGTACTTC	CASSYSISGRFRFDQYF
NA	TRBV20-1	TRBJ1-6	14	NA	TGCAGTGCTAGAGATTTCCATAATAATTCACCCCTCCACTTT	CSARDFHNNSPLHF
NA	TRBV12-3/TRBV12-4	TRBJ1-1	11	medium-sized	TGTGCCAGCAGTTTTCGCACTGAAGCTTTCTTT	CASSFRTEAFF
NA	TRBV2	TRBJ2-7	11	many	TGTGCCGGCTCGGACGTATCTGAGCAGTACTTC	CAGSDVSEQYF
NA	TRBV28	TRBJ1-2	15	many	TGTGCCAGCAGGCTTGGGCCCACCATCAACTATGGCTACACCTTC	CASRLGPTINYGYTF
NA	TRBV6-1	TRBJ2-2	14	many	TGTGCCAGTCACCCGGCTACTGGGACCGGGGAGCTGTTTTTT	CASHPATGTGELFF
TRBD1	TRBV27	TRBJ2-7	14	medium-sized	TGTGCCAGCAGTTTTGACAGGGCCTCCTACGAGCAGTACTTC	CASSFDRASYEQYF
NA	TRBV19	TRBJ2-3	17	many	TGTGCCAGTAGTATAGATCCATATCCGAGAGGAGCAGATACGCAGTATTTT	CASSIDPYPRGADTQYF
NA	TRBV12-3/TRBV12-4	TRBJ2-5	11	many	TGTGCCAGCAGTTTTAGGGAGACCCAGTACTTC	CASSFRETQYF
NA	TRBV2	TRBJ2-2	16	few	TGTGCCAGCAGTGATGGCTGGCAGTCGAACACCGGGGAGCTGTTTTTT	CASSDGWQSNTGELFF
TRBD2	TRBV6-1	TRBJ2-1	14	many	TGTGCCAGCAGTATAGCGGGAGCGAATGGTGAGCAGTTCTTC	CASSIAGANGEQFF
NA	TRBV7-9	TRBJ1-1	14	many	TGTGCCAGCAGTACAGAGGACAGCTTCACTGAAGCTTTCTTT	CASSTEDSFTEAFF